This T cell receptor beta chain was profiled in a study of Graves' ophthalmopathy and Graves' hyperthyroidism. Study-wide findings and caveats: Stable hyperthyroidism and ophthalmopathy were told apart by a 13-signature model, which achieved around 88% sensitivity and roughly 80% specificity.

Germline V gene data show CDR1 as SNHLY and CDR2 as FYNNEI. The trim removed 6 bases at V and 6 bases at J, leaving 8 bases unmatched. The CDR3 is 14 residues long. This clonotype was detected ten times or more. Antigen: not known. RNA transcripts served as template for amplifying TCR beta CDR3 sequences. HTBI primers were used in a first-round RT-PCR, which preceded a second-round multiplex PCR. Using its own MiXCR run on the multiplex PCR reads, TCRdb lists one record per CDR3 protein. The sample consists of about 620,000 distinct CDR3 sequences, approximately 22% of them appearing once. Other autoimmune diseases, uncontrolled infections, pregnancy and lactation each led to patient exclusion.

The chain carries TRBV2 and TRBJ1-5, with TRBD1 identical over 7 bases. Sequenced sample: peripheral blood. The TCR originated in a young woman with stable Graves' hyperthyroidism. Some clones in this sample may be carry-over from other donors' samples. The CDR3 DNA is TGTGCCAGCAGCAATGGACAGGTCAGTCAGCCCCAGCATTTT. Encoded protein: CASSNGQVSQPQHF. Together with reference TRBV2 and TRBJ1-5, the CDR3 gives the full variable domain: EPEVTQTPSHQVTQMGQEVILRCVPISNHLYFYWYRQILGQKVEFLVSFYNNEISEKSEIFDDQFSVERPDGSNFTLKIRSTKLEDSAMYFCASSNGQVSQPQHFGDGTRLSIL.